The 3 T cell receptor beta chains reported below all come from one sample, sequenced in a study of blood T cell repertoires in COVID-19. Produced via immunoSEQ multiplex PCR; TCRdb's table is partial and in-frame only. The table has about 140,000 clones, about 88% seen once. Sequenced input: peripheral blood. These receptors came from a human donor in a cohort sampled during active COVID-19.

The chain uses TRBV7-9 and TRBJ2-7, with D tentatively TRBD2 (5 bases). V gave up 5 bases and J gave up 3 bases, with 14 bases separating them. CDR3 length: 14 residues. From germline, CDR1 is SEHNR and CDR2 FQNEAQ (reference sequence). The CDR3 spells CASSNSGLFYEQYF. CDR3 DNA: TGTGCCAGCAGCAATTCGGGGTTGTTCTACGAGCAGTACTTC.

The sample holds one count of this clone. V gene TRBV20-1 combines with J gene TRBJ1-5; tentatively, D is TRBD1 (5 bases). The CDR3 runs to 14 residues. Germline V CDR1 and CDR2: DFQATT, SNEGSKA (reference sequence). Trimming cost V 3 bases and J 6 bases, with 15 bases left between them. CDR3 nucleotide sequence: TGCAGTGCTAGTTTTGGGGCAGGCCTTCAGCCCCAGCATTTT. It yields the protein CSASFGAGLQPQHF.

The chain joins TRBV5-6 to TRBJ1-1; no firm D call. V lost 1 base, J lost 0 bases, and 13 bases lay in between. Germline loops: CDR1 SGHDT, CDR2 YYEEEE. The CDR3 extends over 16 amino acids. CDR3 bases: TGTGCCAGCAGCTTGCTCGGGTTAGAATTGAACACTGAAGCTTTCTTT. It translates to CASSLLGLELNTEAFF.